This TCR beta chain was observed in a study of glioma-infiltrating T cells after dendritic cell vaccination. Notes on the study in general: Only a small number of patients had complete blood and tumor samples.

Germline-derived CDR1 and CDR2 are SGHVS and FNYEAQ. This CDR3 contains 15 residues. With 2 bases removed from V and 2 bases from J, the gap between germline ends came to 9 bases. Up to 2 ug genomic DNA was used for TCRB CDR3 amplification. TCRdb's table, derived via immunoSEQ multiplex PCR, lists solely in-frame clones and lacks some. The sample contains fewer than 85,000 clones, approximately 80% of which appear only once. Comments on this clone: What it recognizes is unknown.

The chain carries TRBV7-6 and TRBJ2-2; no definite D call. The receptor's source is a human donor with glioblastoma. The source was blood, collected before dendritic cell vaccination. The DNA for the CDR3 is TGTGCCAGCAGCTTACAGGCCGGCAACACCGGGGAGCTGTTTTTT. Its protein product is CASSLQAGNTGELFF.